This TCR beta chain emerged from a study of breast tumors, draining lymph nodes, adjacent tissues. Study-wide results and limits: Tumor and nontumor repertoires were significantly more similar in luminal-like than in basal-like breast cancer. Tumors had less TCR diversity than lymph nodes, more than nontumor tissue. Data fit most tumor T cells coming from lymph node, expanding in tumor. That most tumor T cells come from lymph nodes remained unproven.

Axillary draining lymph nodes of breast cancer patients supplied the node samples. This clonotype was seen many times. Its antigen is unknown. TCRdb reanalysed the multiplex PCR reads using MiXCR and keeps one entry per CDR3 protein. The sample yields some 170,000 distinct CDR3 sequences, 30% to 35% seen once. Germline lookup yields CDR1 LNHNV and CDR2 YYDKDF (reference sequence). This CDR3 spans 15 amino acids. The V gene end was trimmed by 5 bases and the J gene end by 2 bases; junction bases not matched to a gene: 6. The chain employs TRBV15 and TRBJ2-1; 7 positions agree with TRBD2. The receptor was isolated from a female donor with breast cancer. Some clones in this sample may be carry-over from other donors' samples. The sequenced sample consisted of axillary lymph node tissue. CDR3 sequence reads: CATSSRGGAYNEQFF. CDR3 nucleotides: TGTGCCACCAGCTCCCGGGGAGGGGCCTACAATGAGCAGTTCTTC.